This T cell receptor (beta chain) is from a study of blood T cell repertoires in COVID-19. Study background: Italy, Spain and the United States were the sources of the convalescent and acute COVID-19 samples.

Within 2 weeks of study entry, exposed participants had contacted a PCR-confirmed or clinician-diagnosed COVID-19 case. CDR3 size: 13 residues. The germline V and J ends were trimmed by 4 bases and 8 bases, with 13 bases remaining between them. Germline V gene sequence: CDR1 SGHRS, CDR2 YFSETQ. Authors' methods: Nucleated cell number was recorded as an estimate derived from reference gene primer amplification. Profiled with immunoSEQ multiplex PCR; TCRdb holds only in-frame clones, not every one. V and J calls and clone size are as listed in that table; D and trimming were resolved from the DNA. The repertoire consists of about 220,000 clones, with 90% occurring once and the leading ten covering more than 12%.

The sample comprised PBMCs or T cells enriched from blood (not recorded which). This chain connects TRBV5-1 to TRBJ2-1, with D perhaps TRBD2 (6 bases). The sequence was collected from a man aged 30-40 years who had been exposed to COVID-19. The CDR3 DNA reads TGCGCCAGCAGCCCGCGGGAAAGCGATGAGCAGTTCTTC. This gives the protein CASSPRESDEQFF.